This T cell receptor (beta chain) appears in the sequencing data of a study of PD-1 blockade in classical Hodgkin lymphoma. Per the germline V gene, CDR1 is SGDLS and CDR2 is YYNGEE. V trimming: 3 bases; J trimming: 3 bases; junction bases outside the gene matches: 6. The CDR3 contains 15 residues. The patients all showed relapse after autologous stem cell transplantation, while their brentuximab vedotin exposure varied. Sequencing was performed with immunoSEQ multiplex PCR; in TCRdb, only in-frame clones are kept and a portion is missing. This table has 23,000 or so clones, approximately 80% appearing once.

This TCR derives from a human donor with classical Hodgkin lymphoma. The sequencing used peripheral blood mononuclear cells (PBMCs), collected at baseline. The rearrangement links TRBV9 to TRBJ2-3; 8 nucleotides line up with TRBD1. The CDR3, as DNA: TGTGCCAGCAGCGCTACAGGGGGGCCTACAGATACGCAGTATTTT. Encoded protein: CASSATGGPTDTQYF.